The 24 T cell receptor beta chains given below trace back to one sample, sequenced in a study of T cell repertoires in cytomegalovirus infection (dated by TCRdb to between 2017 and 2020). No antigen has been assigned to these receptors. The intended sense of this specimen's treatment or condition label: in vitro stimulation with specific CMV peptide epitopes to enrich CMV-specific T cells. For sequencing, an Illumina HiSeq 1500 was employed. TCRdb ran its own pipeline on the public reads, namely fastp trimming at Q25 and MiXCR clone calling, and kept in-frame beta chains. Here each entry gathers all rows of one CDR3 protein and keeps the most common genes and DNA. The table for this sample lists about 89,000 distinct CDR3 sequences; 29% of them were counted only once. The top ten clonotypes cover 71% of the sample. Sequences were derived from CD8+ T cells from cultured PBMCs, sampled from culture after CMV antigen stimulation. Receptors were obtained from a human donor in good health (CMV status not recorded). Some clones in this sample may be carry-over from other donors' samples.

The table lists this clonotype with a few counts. The CDR3: CASSELGQGAERNTEAFF. CDR3 nucleotide sequence: TGTGCCAGCAGTGAATTGGGGCAGGGGGCGGAACGGAACACTGAAGCTTTCTTT. The chain couples TRBV25-1 to TRBJ1-1; 8 bases are a match to TRBD1. This CDR3 region has 18 residues. Losses at the gene ends were 1 base for V and 1 base for J; bases not matched to a gene: 11. In germline, CDR1 is MGHDK, CDR2 SYGVNS.

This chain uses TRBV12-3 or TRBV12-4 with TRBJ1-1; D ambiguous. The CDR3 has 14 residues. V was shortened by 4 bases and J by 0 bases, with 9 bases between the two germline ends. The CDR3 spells CASSWVRMNTEAFF. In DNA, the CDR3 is TGTGCCAGCAGTTGGGTCAGGATGAACACTGAAGCTTTCTTT.

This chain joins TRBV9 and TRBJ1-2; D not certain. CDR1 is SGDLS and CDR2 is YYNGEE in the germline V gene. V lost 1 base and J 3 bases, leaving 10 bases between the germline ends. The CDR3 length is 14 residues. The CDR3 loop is CASSVTGFDYGYTF. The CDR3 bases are TGTGCCAGCAGCGTAACGGGATTCGACTATGGCTACACCTTC.

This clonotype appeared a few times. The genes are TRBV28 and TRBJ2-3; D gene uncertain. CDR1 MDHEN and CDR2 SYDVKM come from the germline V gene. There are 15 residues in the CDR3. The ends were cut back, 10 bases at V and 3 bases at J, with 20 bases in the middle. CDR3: CATTGYLGWTDTQYF. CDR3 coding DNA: TGTGCCACCACGGGTTATTTGGGCTGGACAGATACGCAGTATTTT.

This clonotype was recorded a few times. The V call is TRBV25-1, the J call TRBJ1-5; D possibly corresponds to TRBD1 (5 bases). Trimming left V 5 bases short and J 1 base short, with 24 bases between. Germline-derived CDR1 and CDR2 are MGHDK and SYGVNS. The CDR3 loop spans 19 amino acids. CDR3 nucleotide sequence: TGTGCCAGCAGTCCTCGGACGGCATTCCCTCGGGGGAGCAATCAGCCCCAGCATTTT. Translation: CASSPRTAFPRGSNQPQHF.

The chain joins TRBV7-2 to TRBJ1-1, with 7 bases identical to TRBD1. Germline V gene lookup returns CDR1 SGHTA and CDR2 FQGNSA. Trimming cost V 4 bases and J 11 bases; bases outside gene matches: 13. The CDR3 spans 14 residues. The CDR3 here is CASSWDTTGTEAFF. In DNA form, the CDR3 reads TGTGCCAGCAGCTGGGACACGACCGGGACAGAGGCTTTCTTT.

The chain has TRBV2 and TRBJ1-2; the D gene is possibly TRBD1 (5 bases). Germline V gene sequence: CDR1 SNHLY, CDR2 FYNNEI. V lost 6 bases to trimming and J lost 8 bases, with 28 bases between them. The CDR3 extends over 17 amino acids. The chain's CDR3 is CASRPTLGRDGLGGYTF. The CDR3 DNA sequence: TGTGCCAGCAGGCCAACCCTTGGCAGGGATGGGCTCGGCGGCTACACCTTC. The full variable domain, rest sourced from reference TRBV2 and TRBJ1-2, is EPEVTQTPSHQVTQMGQEVILRCVPISNHLYFYWYRQILGQKVEFLVSFYNNEISEKSEIFDDQFSVERPDGSNFTLKIRSTKLEDSAMYFCASRPTLGRDGLGGYTFGSGTRLTVV.

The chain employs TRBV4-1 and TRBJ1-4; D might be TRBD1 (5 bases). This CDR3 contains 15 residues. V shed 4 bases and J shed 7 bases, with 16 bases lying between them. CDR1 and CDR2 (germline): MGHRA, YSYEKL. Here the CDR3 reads CASSREHRRGEKLFF. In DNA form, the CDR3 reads TGCGCCAGCAGCCGAGAGCATCGTAGGGGTGAAAAACTGTTTTTT.

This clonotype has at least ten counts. The CDR3 is CATEYGNTIYF. The CDR3 region has the DNA TGTGCCACCGAATACGGAAACACCATATATTTT. V and J are TRBV2 and TRBJ1-3; no clear D gene. The V and J ends lost 10 bases and 4 bases respectively, with 8 bases between them. Germline assignment: CDR1 SNHLY and CDR2 FYNNEI. This CDR3 is 11 amino acids long.

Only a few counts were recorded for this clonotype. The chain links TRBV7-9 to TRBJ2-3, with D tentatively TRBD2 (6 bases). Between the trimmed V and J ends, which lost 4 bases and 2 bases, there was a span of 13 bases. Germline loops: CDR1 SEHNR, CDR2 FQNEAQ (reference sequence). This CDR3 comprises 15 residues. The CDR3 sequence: CASSSTSTSTDTQYF. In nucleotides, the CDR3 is TGTGCCAGCAGCTCGACTAGTACGTCCACAGATACGCAGTATTTT. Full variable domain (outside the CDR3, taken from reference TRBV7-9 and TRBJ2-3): DTGVSQNPRHKITKRGQNVTFRCDPISEHNRLYWYRQTLGQGPEFLTYFQNEAQLEKSRLLSDRFSAERPKGSFSTLEIQRTEQGDSAMYLCASSSTSTSTDTQYFGPGTRLTVL.

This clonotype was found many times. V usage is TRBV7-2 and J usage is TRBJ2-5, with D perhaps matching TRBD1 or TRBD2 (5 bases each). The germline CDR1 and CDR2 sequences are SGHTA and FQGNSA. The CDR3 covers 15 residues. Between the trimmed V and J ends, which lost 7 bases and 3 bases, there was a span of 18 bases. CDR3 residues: CASKLIWDAKETQYF. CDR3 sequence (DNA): TGTGCCAGCAAATTAATATGGGACGCAAAAGAGACCCAGTACTTC.

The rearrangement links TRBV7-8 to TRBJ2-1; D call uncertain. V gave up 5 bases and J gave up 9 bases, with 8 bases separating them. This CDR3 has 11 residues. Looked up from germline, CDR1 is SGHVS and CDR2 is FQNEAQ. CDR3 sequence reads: CASSVKGEQFF. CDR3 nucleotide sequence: TGTGCCAGCAGCGTTAAAGGTGAGCAGTTCTTC.

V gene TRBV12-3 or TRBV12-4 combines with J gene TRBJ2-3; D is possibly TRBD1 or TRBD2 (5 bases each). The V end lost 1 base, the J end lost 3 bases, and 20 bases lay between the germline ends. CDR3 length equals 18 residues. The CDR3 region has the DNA TGTGCCAGCAGTTTAGTACCGGGCAGGGTCGGACTTACAGATACGCAGTATTTT. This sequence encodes CASSLVPGRVGLTDTQYF.

The CDR3 loop is CASSAGDGYGYTF. In nucleotides, the CDR3 is TGTGCCAGCAGCGCTGGGGACGGCTATGGCTACACCTTC. The chain joins TRBV7-6 to TRBJ1-2; possible D gene TRBD1, 5 bases. Trimming took 5 bases from V and 4 from J, leaving 11 bases between them. The length of the CDR3 is 13 residues. Germline assignment: CDR1 SGHVS and CDR2 FNYEAQ.

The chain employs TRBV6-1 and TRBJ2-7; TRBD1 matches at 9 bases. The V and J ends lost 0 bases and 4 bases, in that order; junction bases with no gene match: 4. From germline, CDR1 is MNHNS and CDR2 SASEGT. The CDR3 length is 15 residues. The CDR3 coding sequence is TGTGCCAGCAGTGAAGCATGGACAGGGGTGTACGAGCAGTACTTC. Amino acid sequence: CASSEAWTGVYEQYF.

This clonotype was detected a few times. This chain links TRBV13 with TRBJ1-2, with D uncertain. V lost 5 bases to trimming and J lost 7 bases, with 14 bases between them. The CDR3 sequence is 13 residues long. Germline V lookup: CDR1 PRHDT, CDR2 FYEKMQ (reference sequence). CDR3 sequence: CASSLGPEGGYTF. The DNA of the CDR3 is TGTGCCAGCAGCCTCGGGCCGGAGGGTGGCTACACCTTC.

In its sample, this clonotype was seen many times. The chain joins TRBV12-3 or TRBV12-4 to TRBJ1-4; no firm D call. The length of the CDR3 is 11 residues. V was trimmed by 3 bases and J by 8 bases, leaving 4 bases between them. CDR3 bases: TGTGCCAGCAGTTTCGGAGAAAAACTGTTTTTT. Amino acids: CASSFGEKLFF.

The CDR3, as DNA: TGTGCCAGTAGTATAGGGGACAGGGTGGAGACCCAGTACTTC. Its protein is CASSIGDRVETQYF. The chain recombines TRBV19 with TRBJ2-5; 9 positions agree with TRBD1. The length of the CDR3 is 14 residues. Trimming took 1 base from V and 5 from J; bases not matched to a gene: 2. Germline V gives CDR1 LNHDA, CDR2 SQIVND (reference sequence).

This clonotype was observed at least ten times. The CDR3 nucleotides read TGCGCCAGCAGCTCGGGACAGGTTTGGACCTATAATTCACCCCTCCACTTT. Protein: CASSSGQVWTYNSPLHF. The chain has TRBV5-1 and TRBJ1-6; 8 bases are shared with TRBD1. The junction had 7 bases not matched to a gene; V was cut back by 3 bases and J by 2 bases. Germline CDR1 and CDR2: SGHRS and YFSETQ. The CDR3 sequence is 17 residues long. The full variable domain, completed using reference TRBV5-1 and TRBJ1-6, is KAGVTQTPRYLIKTRGQQVTLSCSPISGHRSVSWYQQTPGQGLQFLFEYFSETQRNKGNFPGRFSGRQFSNSRSEMNVSTLELGDSALYLCASSSGQVWTYNSPLHFGNGTRLTVT.

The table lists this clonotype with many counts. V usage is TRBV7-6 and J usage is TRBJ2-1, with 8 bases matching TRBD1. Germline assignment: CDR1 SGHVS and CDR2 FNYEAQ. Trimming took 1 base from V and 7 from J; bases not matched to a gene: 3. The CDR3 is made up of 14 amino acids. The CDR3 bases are TGTGCCAGCAGCTTAGGAACAGGGGGAAATGAGCAGTTCTTC. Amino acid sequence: CASSLGTGGNEQFF.

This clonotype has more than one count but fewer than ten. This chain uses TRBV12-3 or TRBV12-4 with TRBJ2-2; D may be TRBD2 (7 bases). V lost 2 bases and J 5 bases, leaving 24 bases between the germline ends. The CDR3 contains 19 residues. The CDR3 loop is CASSLSPLVGGARTGELFF. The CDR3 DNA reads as TGTGCCAGCAGTTTAAGCCCCCTAGTAGGGGGGGCCAGGACCGGGGAGCTGTTTTTT.

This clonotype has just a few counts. The CDR3, as DNA: TGCGCCAGCAGGCGTCGGGACAGCGGGGGGAAGGAGACCCAGTACTTC. It codes for CASRRRDSGGKETQYF. The chain combines TRBV4-1 with TRBJ2-5; 9 bases fit TRBD2. The J segment lost 5 bases and the V segment lost 6 bases, leaving 13 bases of the junction unmatched. Germline V gives CDR1 MGHRA, CDR2 YSYEKL. CDR3 size: 16 residues.

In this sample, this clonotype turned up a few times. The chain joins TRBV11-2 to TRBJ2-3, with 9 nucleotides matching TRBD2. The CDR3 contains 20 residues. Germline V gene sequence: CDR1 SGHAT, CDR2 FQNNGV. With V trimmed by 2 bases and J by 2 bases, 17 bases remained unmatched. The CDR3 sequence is CASSLKERGAFSPSTDTQYF. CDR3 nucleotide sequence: TGTGCCAGCAGCTTAAAGGAGCGGGGGGCCTTTTCCCCTTCCACAGATACGCAGTATTTT.

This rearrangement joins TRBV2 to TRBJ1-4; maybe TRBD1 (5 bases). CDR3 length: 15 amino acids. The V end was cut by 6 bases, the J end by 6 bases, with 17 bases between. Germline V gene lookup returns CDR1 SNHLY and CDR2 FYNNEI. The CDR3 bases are TGTGCCAGCAGACACCCGGGAGTAGGGGATGAAAAACTGTTTTTT. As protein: CASRHPGVGDEKLFF.